This T cell receptor beta chain appears in the sequencing data of a study of Ad26.COV2.S vaccination and SARS-CoV-2 variants. This table comes from immunoSEQ multiplex PCR, and its TCRdb copy is limited to in-frame clones, with some not included. The repertoire consists of roughly 150,000 clones, with just over 85% occurring once and the leading ten covering around 5%. Sequenced material: peripheral blood, taken after recovery from COVID-19. This clonotype was sampled from a human donor who had recovered from COVID-19.

In DNA, the CDR3 is TGTGCCAGCAGCTTACAGGACGGGACACAGAACTATGGCTACACCTTC. Its protein is CASSLQDGTQNYGYTF. The gene calls are TRBV7-9 and TRBJ1-2, with TRBD1 as a possible D gene (6 bases). The V gene's germline CDR1 is SEHNR and CDR2 FQNEAQ (reference sequence). Trimming pared 2 bases from V and 2 bases from J, leaving 15 bases between. The CDR3 is made up of 16 amino acids.